This TCR beta chain was recovered during a study of spatial heterogeneity in lung cancer. Study-level points and caveats: Ubiquitous, expanded tumor-derived TCRs were more frequently observed in blood at resection than at follow-up.

TCRdb recomputed calls from the 5' RACE reads with MiXCR, one row per CDR3 protein. The table lists around 45,000 distinct CDR3 sequences, about 13% of them singletons. Time point reported: sample taken at primary tumor resection. TCRs were sequenced from unsorted whole RNA of tumor, nontumor lung or PBMC. The V end was cut by 0 bases, the J end by 3 bases, with 4 bases between. The CDR3 totals 12 residues. The germline V gene has CDR1 SGHDT and CDR2 YYEEEE. This clonotype has only a few counts. The antigen is unknown. The receptor was isolated from a male donor with early-stage non-small cell lung cancer. The sample in question was PBMCs, obtained at surgery. This sequence joins TRBV5-6 and TRBJ2-7; no clear D. CDR3 sequence: CASSLGHYEQYF. DNA for the CDR3: TGTGCCAGCAGCTTGGGTCACTACGAGCAGTACTTC.